One and the same sample provided the 9 T cell receptor beta chains below, sequenced in a study of T cells in Graves' hyperthyroidism and ophthalmopathy. Amplification of TCR beta CDR3 regions used RNA as the template. An initial round of RT-PCR targeting the TCR CDR3 relied on the HTBI primer set. Using its own MiXCR run on the multiplex PCR reads, TCRdb lists one record per CDR3 protein. The repertoire holds a few hundred thousand distinct CDR3 sequences, with about 43% as singletons. The specimen was peripheral blood or thyroid tissue (not recorded which). These receptor sequences come from a woman aged 18-35 years with Graves' hyperthyroidism.

This rearrangement joins TRBV2 to TRBJ1-2; no definite D call. CDR1 and CDR2 from the germline V gene are SNHLY and FYNNEI. V lost 4 bases and J 8 bases, leaving 14 bases between the germline ends. The CDR3 totals 13 residues. In nucleotides, the CDR3 is TGTGCCAGCAGTGGAGAAAGCCAAGGAGGCTACACCTTC. Translated, it gives CASSGESQGGYTF. Full variable domain (outside the CDR3, taken from reference TRBV2 and TRBJ1-2): EPEVTQTPSHQVTQMGQEVILRCVPISNHLYFYWYRQILGQKVEFLVSFYNNEISEKSEIFDDQFSVERPDGSNFTLKIRSTKLEDSAMYFCASSGESQGGYTFGSGTRLTVV.

The V gene is TRBV2, the J gene TRBJ2-7, with 9 bases lining up with TRBD1. V was clipped by 7 bases and J by 7 bases; unmatched bases: 2. Germline V CDR1 and CDR2: SNHLY, FYNNEI. This CDR3 is built from 11 residues. The chain's CDR3 is CASTGTGEQYF. The CDR3 nucleotides are TGTGCCAGCACCGGGACAGGGGAGCAGTACTTC. Supplemented by reference TRBV2 and TRBJ2-7, the full variable domain reads EPEVTQTPSHQVTQMGQEVILRCVPISNHLYFYWYRQILGQKVEFLVSFYNNEISEKSEIFDDQFSVERPDGSNFTLKIRSTKLEDSAMYFCASTGTGEQYFGPGTRLTVT.

The chain has TRBV29-1 and TRBJ1-2; D perhaps matches TRBD1 (6 bases). Germline V gives CDR1 SQVTM, CDR2 ANQGSEA. CDR3 length equals 13 residues. V shed 7 bases and J shed 1 base, with 13 bases lying between them. CDR3 sequence reads: CSALGQINYGYTF. CDR3 nucleotide sequence: TGCAGCGCCCTGGGACAAATTAACTATGGCTACACCTTC.

Points on this clonotype: At one end, the junction sequence differs from germline, possibly due to a read error. V usage is TRBV6-6 and J usage is TRBJ2-2, with D possibly being TRBD1 or TRBD2 (5 bases each). The CDR3 extends over 15 amino acids. Germline V gives CDR1 MNHNY, CDR2 SVGAGI (reference sequence). This CDR3 is CASSAMAGNTGELSW. CDR3 coding DNA: TGTGCCAGCAGTGCAATGGCAGGGAACACCGGGGAGCTGTCTTGG.

At least ten counts were recorded for this clonotype. This chain connects TRBV7-6 to TRBJ2-2; TRBD1 or TRBD2 may be the D gene (5 bases each). Germline lookup yields CDR1 SGHVS and CDR2 FNYEAQ. The CDR3 is 18 residues long. Trimming removed 4 bases from V and 1 base from J, with 19 bases in between. CDR3 coding DNA: TGTGCCAGCAGCTCCATCGGGACCAAAATAATGAACACCGGGGAGCTGTTTTTT. It specifies CASSSIGTKIMNTGELFF. Variable domain in full (rest from reference TRBV7-6 and TRBJ2-2): GAGVSQSPRYKVTKRGQDVALRCDPISGHVSLYWYRQALGQGPEFLTYFNYEAQQDKSGLPNDRFSAERPEGSISTLTIQRTEQRDSAMYRCASSSIGTKIMNTGELFFGEGSRLTVL.

This clonotype was counted ten times or more. V usage is TRBV2 and J usage is TRBJ1-3; 8 bases match TRBD1. The CDR3 runs 12 residues. J was trimmed by 7 bases and V by 5 bases; bases with no gene match: 1. Germline V gene lookup returns CDR1 SNHLY and CDR2 FYNNEI. In DNA form, the CDR3 reads TGTGCCAGCAGTCGGACAGGGAACACCATATATTTT. Protein product: CASSRTGNTIYF. Full variable domain (outside the CDR3, taken from reference TRBV2 and TRBJ1-3): EPEVTQTPSHQVTQMGQEVILRCVPISNHLYFYWYRQILGQKVEFLVSFYNNEISEKSEIFDDQFSVERPDGSNFTLKIRSTKLEDSAMYFCASSRTGNTIYFGEGSWLTVV.

This clonotype came up many times. The chain uses TRBV2 and TRBJ2-2; the match to TRBD2 covers 14 bases. This CDR3 comprises 18 residues. Germline V gene data show CDR1 as SNHLY and CDR2 as FYNNEI. Losses at the gene ends were 3 bases for V and 5 bases for J; bases not matched to a gene: 8. CDR3 DNA sequence: TGTGCCAGCAGTGAGGAGGGACTAGCGGGAGTAAAAACCGGGGAGCTGTTTTTT. Translated: CASSEEGLAGVKTGELFF.

The chain has TRBV29-1 and TRBJ2-7; D is possibly TRBD1 (6 bases). The CDR3 runs to 13 residues. Trimming cost V 8 bases and J 4 bases, with 18 bases left between them. The germline V gene has CDR1 SQVTM and CDR2 ANQGSEA. DNA of the CDR3: TGCAGCTTAGATCGGGCAGGGGCGTACGAGCAGTACTTC. Translation gives CSLDRAGAYEQYF.

This clonotype appeared many times. The V gene is TRBV5-1, the J gene TRBJ2-7; 7 nucleotides agree with TRBD2. V lost 3 bases and J lost 3; bases outside the gene matches: 6. CDR3 length: 14 amino acids. Looked up from germline, CDR1 is SGHRS and CDR2 is YFSETQ. The CDR3 DNA follows: TGCGCCAGCAGCTCGGGGACTAACCTCTACGAGCAGTACTTC. The encoded protein is CASSSGTNLYEQYF.